A selection of T cell receptor beta chains follows, all from one sample in a study of T cell responses to AZD1222 COVID-19 vaccine. The assay was immunoSEQ multiplex PCR, and TCRdb's table has in-frame clones only and misses some. The sample holds about 81,000 clones; around 90% are singletons and the top ten take around 8%. The sample consisted of peripheral blood, taken 28 days after the second AZD1222 dose. All receptors derive from an adult who received the AZD1222 COVID-19 vaccine. The CDR3 runs from the conserved cysteine through the conserved F or W. D genes are given only for firm matches. Expanded clones get a size class; other rows say once, few or many, or leave the size out.

d_gene	j_gene	abundance	v_gene	CDR3nt	CDR3aa
TRBD2	TRBJ2-1	-	TRBV5-1	TGCGCCAGCAGCTTCGACGCGGGAGTAAGTGAGCAGTTCTTC	CASSFDAGVSEQFF
TRBD1	TRBJ1-5	-	TRBV5-1	TGCGCCAGCAGCCCGGGACAGGGGTTGGGCAATCAGCCCCAGCATTTT	CASSPGQGLGNQPQHF
TRBD2	TRBJ2-5	-	TRBV11-2	TGTGCCAGCAGCTTAGGCGGGAGGGGTGAGACCCAGTACTTC	CASSLGGRGETQYF
TRBD2	TRBJ2-1	-	TRBV28	TGTGCCAGCAGTGGTAGCGGGGCCGACCAACCGAATGAGCAGTTCTTC	CASSGSGADQPNEQFF
-	TRBJ2-3	-	TRBV21-1	TGTGCCAGCAGGGCCTTGAGCGGGAGGTCAGATACGCAGTATTTT	CASRALSGRSDTQYF
-	TRBJ2-1	-	TRBV4-2	TGTGCCAGCAGCCCGGCCAGCTCCTACAATGAGCAGTTCTTC	CASSPASSYNEQFF
-	TRBJ1-2	-	TRBV5-4	TGTGCCAGCAGCGTTGACAGCTATGGCTACACCTTC	CASSVDSYGYTF
-	TRBJ1-6	once	TRBV25-1	TGTGCCAGCAGTGATGCCCGGGAACCCCTCCACTTT	CASSDAREPLHF
-	TRBJ2-2	-	TRBV7-9	TGTGCCAGCAGGGGGGTTGCCACCGGGACTTCGAACACCGGGGAGCTGTTTTTT	CASRGVATGTSNTGELFF
-	TRBJ1-2	-	TRBV4-1	TGCGCCAGCAGCCAAGTGACAACCTATGGCTACACCTTC	CASSQVTTYGYTF
TRBD1	TRBJ1-6	-	TRBV7-9	TGTGCCAGCAGCTCTCGACAGGGGGTCAATTCACCCCTCCACTTT	CASSSRQGVNSPLHF
-	TRBJ1-5	-	TRBV28	TGTGCCAGCAGTTCGACGAATCAGCCCCAGCATTTT	CASSSTNQPQHF
-	TRBJ1-6	-	TRBV27	TGTGCCAGCAGGACAGGAATCGGGAATTCACCCCTCCACTTT	CASRTGIGNSPLHF
TRBD1	TRBJ1-1	-	TRBV29-1	TGCAGCGTTGATGAAGGACAGGGGGCTTTGGCTGAAGCTTTCTTT	CSVDEGQGALAEAFF
TRBD2	TRBJ2-5	-	TRBV30	TGTGCCTGGAGGTTAGCGGGAGCTGGAGAGACCCAGTACTTC	CAWRLAGAGETQYF
-	TRBJ1-5	-	TRBV6-5	TGTGCCAGCAGGGCCGGGGGGCGCCAGCCCCAGCATTTT	CASRAGGRQPQHF
-	TRBJ1-1	-	TRBV19	TGTGCCAGTCTCCGCGGGGCAGGGTACGACACTGAAGCTTTCTTT	CASLRGAGYDTEAFF
TRBD1	TRBJ2-5	-	TRBV3-1/TRBV3-2	TGTGCCAGCAAGGACAGGGGGATAAAGTACTTC	CASKDRGIKYF
-	TRBJ1-6	-	TRBV2	TGTGCCAGCAGTCGGGCAGCTAATTCACCCCTCCACTTT	CASSRAANSPLHF
TRBD2	TRBJ2-5	-	TRBV19	TGTGCCAGTAGTGAACGGGAGGGCCGGGAGACCCAGTACTTC	CASSEREGRETQYF
-	TRBJ1-1	-	TRBV6-5	TGTGCCAGCAGGCCAGGGAACACTGAAGCTTTCTTT	CASRPGNTEAFF
-	TRBJ1-3	-	TRBV13	TGTGCCAGCAGCTTAGGGGTTGCCTCTAACACCATATATTTT	CASSLGVASNTIYF
-	TRBJ2-3	-	TRBV10-3	TGTGCCATCAGGGCCCTTAGCACAGATACGCAGTATTTT	CAIRALSTDTQYF
TRBD2	TRBJ2-1	once	TRBV12-3/TRBV12-4	TGTGCCAGCGGGACTAGCGGGAGCCGGTTCTTC	CASGTSGSRFF
-	TRBJ2-7	-	TRBV29-1	TGCAGCTTTCGAGTAGGGAACTACGAGCAGTACTTC	CSFRVGNYEQYF
-	TRBJ2-1	few	TRBV5-1	TGCGCCAGCAGCTTGGTAGGAGAACCCTACAATGAGCAGTTCTTC	CASSLVGEPYNEQFF
TRBD1	TRBJ2-2	-	TRBV11-3	TGTGCCAGCAGCTTAGCCCCCGGGACAGAATTTACCGGGGAGCTGTTTTTT	CASSLAPGTEFTGELFF
-	TRBJ2-6	-	TRBV2	TGTGCCAGCAGGGGAGGGGGCGTTGGGGCCAACGTCCTGACTTTC	CASRGGGVGANVLTF
TRBD2	TRBJ2-1	-	TRBV7-2	TGTGCCAGCAGCTTAGCGCTTGGAGCGGGAGGCAACAATGAGCAGTTCTTC	CASSLALGAGGNNEQFF
-	TRBJ1-5	once	TRBV6-2/TRBV6-3	TGTGCCAGCAGTTACCCGAAACAGGGAGATCAGCCCCAGCATTTT	CASSYPKQGDQPQHF
-	TRBJ1-5	once	TRBV6-5	TGTGCCAGCAGTTCCCAGGGAGATCAGCCCCAGCATTTT	CASSSQGDQPQHF
-	TRBJ2-3	-	TRBV5-1	TGCGCCAGCAGTTCGGGAGTTCTTGACACAGATACGCAGTATTTT	CASSSGVLDTDTQYF
TRBD1	TRBJ1-5	-	TRBV10-3	TGTGCCATCAGTACCGGGACAGGGGACCAGCCCCAGCATTTT	CAISTGTGDQPQHF
-	TRBJ2-7	-	TRBV12-3/TRBV12-4	TGTGCCAGCAGTTTGGGGGGTTCCTACGAGCAGTACTTC	CASSLGGSYEQYF
-	TRBJ2-2	-	TRBV3-1/TRBV3-2	TGTGCCAGCAGCCTCAGTCCGGTGGACACCGGGGAGCTGTTTTTT	CASSLSPVDTGELFF
-	TRBJ2-7	-	TRBV14	TGTGCCAGCAGCCGGGATTTCTTGCCGTCGGGATACGAGCAGTACTTC	CASSRDFLPSGYEQYF
TRBD2	TRBJ2-1	-	TRBV7-9	TGTGCCAGCAGCTTTCTAGCGGGAGGGGGCGATGAGCAGTTCTTC	CASSFLAGGGDEQFF
-	TRBJ1-2	once	TRBV6-2/TRBV6-3	TGTGCCAGCAGTTCGGATGGCCCTCTCGGGTCGCCTTATGGCTACACCTTC	CASSSDGPLGSPYGYTF
TRBD2	TRBJ2-1	-	TRBV25-1	TGTGCCAGCAGTGATCCAAGTCCTAGCGGGAGAAACAATGAGCAGTTCTTC	CASSDPSPSGRNNEQFF